The clone carrying this T cell receptor (beta chain) has ten or more counts. TCRbeta library preparation incorporated unique molecular identifiers. Using its own MiXCR run on the PCR reads, TCRdb lists one record per CDR3 protein. The table records roughly 590,000 distinct CDR3 sequences, roughly 17% of them present only once. This sample is part of a study of T-cell reconstitution after alpha-beta-depleted transplantation in children. The CDR3 contains 15 residues. With V trimmed by 6 bases and J by 3 bases, 4 bases remained unmatched. Germline values: CDR1 MNHNS, CDR2 SASEGT. The chain combines TRBV6-1 with TRBJ2-1, with 11 positions matching TRBD2. Sequencing used PBMCs from the stem cell graft donor, obtained from the stem cell graft. This receptor was identified in a human donor who donated a stem cell graft to a child with acute myeloid leukemia. This CDR3 is CASRVSGGVYNEQFF. CDR3 sequence (DNA): TGTGCCAGCAGGGTTAGCGGGGGGGTCTACAATGAGCAGTTCTTC.